The 18 T cell receptor beta chains below come from one sample, sequenced in a study of beta chain features in type 1 diabetes. Findings and caveats of the study: The study found moderately but significantly shorter TCRB CDR3s in all four CD4+ subsets of Type 1 diabetes patients.

The study reverse transcribed the entire isolated RNA, so it sequenced expressed TCRB transcripts. The protocol was immunoSEQ multiplex PCR, while the TCRdb copy is restricted to in-frame clones and leaves out a portion. Here the sample spans 600,000 to 700,000 clones, roughly 12% being singletons. These receptors' targets are unknown. Specimen: naive CD4+ T cells from blood. The receptor source for this set is a young man with type 1 diabetes.

This clone was seen a few times. The V gene is TRBV2, the J gene TRBJ2-4; weak D call: TRBD1 (6 bases). This CDR3 has 15 residues. The V and J ends lost 2 bases and 3 bases respectively, with 11 bases between them. Germline V CDR1 and CDR2: SNHLY, FYNNEI. CDR3 loop: CASSENREGKNIQYF. CDR3 DNA sequence: TGTGCCAGCAGTGAAAACAGGGAAGGCAAAAACATTCAGTACTTC.

This chain links TRBV14 with TRBJ2-7; unclear D gene. Between the trimmed V and J ends, which lost 0 bases and 0 bases, there was a span of 12 bases. CDR1 and CDR2 from the germline V gene are SGHDN and FVKESK. CDR3 length: 16 residues. The CDR3 DNA is TGTGCCAGCAGCCAAGACAAGGGAACCGCCTCCTACGAGCAGTACTTC. This codes for CASSQDKGTASYEQYF.

V gene TRBV4-3 combines with J gene TRBJ2-3; 9 bases match TRBD1. The CDR3 consists of 17 residues. Per germline, CDR1 LGHNA and CDR2 YSLEER. The ends lost 1 base at V and 2 bases at J; junction bases unmatched: 7. Written as DNA, the CDR3 is TGCGCCAGCAGCCAAGGCGTTGGGACAGGGAACACAGATACGCAGTATTTT. Its translation is CASSQGVGTGNTDTQYF.

The V gene is TRBV19, the J gene TRBJ1-6; 7 positions match TRBD1. This CDR3 is 16 amino acids long. The junction had 14 bases not matched to a gene; V was cut back by 5 bases and J by 10 bases. The germline V gene has CDR1 LNHDA and CDR2 SQIVND (reference sequence). The CDR3 region is CASSANTGTEGSPLHF. CDR3 in DNA: TGTGCCAGTAGTGCGAATACCGGGACAGAAGGATCACCCCTCCACTTT.

V and J are TRBV5-1 and TRBJ1-1; D unclear. Trimming removed 2 bases at V and 4 bases at J, with 12 bases between. The CDR3 is 14 amino acids. Germline V gives CDR1 SGHRS, CDR2 YFSETQ. The CDR3 nucleotides are TGCGCCAGCAGCTTACGGGGTGAGGCCACTGAAGCTTTCTTT. It translates to CASSLRGEATEAFF.

The table lists this clone with a few counts. Other DNA variants within this sample encode the same CDR3. This rearrangement joins TRBV7-2 to TRBJ1-2; 10 positions agree with TRBD1. The germline V gene has CDR1 SGHTA and CDR2 FQGNSA. The CDR3 spans 15 residues. V was clipped by 1 base and J by 3 bases; unmatched bases: 2. In DNA, the CDR3 is TGTGCCAGCAGCTTAGTGGGACAGGGGCACTATGGCTACACCTTC. Amino acids: CASSLVGQGHYGYTF.

This clone was counted between two and nine times. V and J are TRBV7-9 and TRBJ1-1; no clear D gene. The CDR3 is 14 residues long. The V end lost 4 bases, the J end lost 6 bases, and 15 bases lay between the germline ends. Germline V lookup: CDR1 SEHNR, CDR2 FQNEAQ (reference sequence). For the CDR3, the DNA is TGTGCCAGCAGCTCCCGGGAGGGTACTGCTGAAGCTTTCTTT. Translation gives CASSSREGTAEAFF.

This clone showed up just a few times. The chain employs TRBV9 and TRBJ2-5, with D unresolved. This CDR3 has 15 residues. In germline, CDR1 is SGDLS, CDR2 YYNGEE. V dropped 1 base and J dropped 2 bases, with 12 bases sitting between them. For the CDR3, the DNA is TGTGCCAGCAGCGTAATACCAAGCGCACAAGAGACCCAGTACTTC. Amino acids: CASSVIPSAQETQYF.

The V gene is TRBV25-1, the J gene TRBJ2-2; D tentatively fits TRBD1 or TRBD2 (6 bases each). Germline V gene sequence: CDR1 MGHDK, CDR2 SYGVNS. V was clipped by 5 bases and J by 2 bases, with 12 bases between them. The CDR3 sequence is 15 residues long. This chain's CDR3 is CASSFGGPNTGELFF. CDR3 DNA sequence: TGTGCCAGCAGTTTCGGGGGCCCAAACACCGGGGAGCTGTTTTTT.

J is TRBJ2-7 and V is TRBV19; possible D gene TRBD2, 6 bases. Germline assignment: CDR1 LNHDA and CDR2 SQIVND (reference sequence). Trimming cost V 4 bases and J 0 bases, with 16 bases left between them. The CDR3 covers 16 residues. The CDR3 DNA is TGTGCCAGTAGTAACCCGGGACGGGGGAGCTCCTACGAGCAGTACTTC. This sequence encodes CASSNPGRGSSYEQYF.

This clone was observed a few times. The V call is TRBV18, the J call TRBJ2-1; 7 bases map to TRBD1. Germline V gene data show CDR1 as KGHSH and CDR2 as LQKENI. This CDR3 has 19 residues. The V segment lost 2 bases and the J segment 0 bases; nucleotides outside the gene matches: 13. CDR3: CASSPTGVLLISSYNEQFF. The DNA of the CDR3 is TGTGCCAGCTCACCAACAGGGGTCTTACTTATCAGCTCCTACAATGAGCAGTTCTTC.

The chain combines TRBV5-4 with TRBJ2-7, with D possibly being TRBD1 or TRBD2 (5 bases each). Germline V gene lookup returns CDR1 SGHNT and CDR2 YYREEE (reference sequence). The ends were cut back, 3 bases at V and 3 bases at J, with 10 bases in the middle. The CDR3 is made up of 13 amino acids. The CDR3: CASSWDGNYEQYF. CDR3 nucleotide sequence: TGTGCCAGCAGCTGGGACGGGAACTACGAGCAGTACTTC.

This clone was found a few times. The V gene is TRBV18, the J gene TRBJ1-1, with unresolved D. Germline V lookup: CDR1 KGHSH, CDR2 LQKENI. CDR3 length: 13 amino acids. Trimming removed 3 bases at V and 4 bases at J, with 9 bases between. In DNA, the CDR3 is TGTGCCAGCTCACCCTTGGATATCACTGAAGCTTTCTTT. As protein: CASSPLDITEAFF. The full variable domain, its missing parts supplied by reference TRBV18 and TRBJ1-1, is NAGVMQNPRHLVRRRGQEARLRCSPMKGHSHVYWYRQLPEEGLKFMVYLQKENIIDESGMPKERFSAEFPKEGPSILRIQQVVRGDSAAYFCASSPLDITEAFFGQGTRLTVV.

The chain links TRBV9 to TRBJ2-2; weak D call: TRBD1 (6 bases). CDR1 is SGDLS, CDR2 YYNGEE, per germline. Trimming removed 4 bases from V and 7 bases from J, with 20 bases in between. CDR3 size: 16 residues. Here the CDR3 reads CASSPRTAPAGGELFF. Here the CDR3 DNA reads TGTGCCAGCAGCCCCAGGACAGCCCCGGCCGGCGGGGAGCTGTTTTTT.

The chain uses TRBV7-2 and TRBJ2-5; no clear D gene. CDR3 length: 14 amino acids. The V gene lost 3 bases and the J gene lost 4 bases, with 12 bases spanning the gap. Germline CDR1 is SGHTA and CDR2 is FQGNSA. The CDR3 DNA reads TGTGCCAGCAGCTTCAACCCCGGGCTAGAGACCCAGTACTTC. Encoded protein: CASSFNPGLETQYF.

The chain is built from TRBV7-2 and TRBJ1-2; 12 bases agree with TRBD1. This CDR3 is built from 16 residues. Germline CDR1 SGHTA, CDR2 FQGNSA. J lost 6 bases, V lost 4 bases, and 9 bases had no gene match. CDR3 region: CASSSTSGQGANGYTF. The CDR3, as DNA: TGTGCCAGCAGCTCAACCTCGGGACAGGGGGCGAATGGCTACACCTTC.

The chain is built from TRBV5-1 and TRBJ2-5; the D gene is possibly TRBD2 (6 bases). CDR1 and CDR2 from the germline V gene are SGHRS and YFSETQ. V lost 0 bases to trimming and J lost 5 bases, with 11 bases between them. CDR3 length equals 14 residues. The CDR3 spells CASSLERVEETQYF. The CDR3 bases are TGCGCCAGCAGCTTGGAGCGGGTTGAGGAGACCCAGTACTTC.

This clone was recorded only once. The V and J genes are TRBV14 and TRBJ2-7; tentatively, D is TRBD1 or TRBD2 (6 bases each). The germline V and J ends were trimmed by 0 bases and 1 base, with 13 bases remaining between them. CDR3 size: 16 residues. Germline-derived CDR1 and CDR2 are SGHDN and FVKESK. The CDR3 loop reads CASSQDIGGPSYEQYF. The CDR3 DNA reads as TGTGCCAGCAGCCAAGATATTGGGGGGCCTTCCTACGAGCAGTACTTC.